This section outlines one T cell receptor beta chain sequence together with its context. The record originates from a study of shared clonotypes between healthy human individuals. This table comes from immunoSEQ multiplex PCR, and its TCRdb copy is limited to in-frame clones, with some not included. The sample yields over a million clones, about 98.5% seen once. Sequencing was performed on naive CD4+ T cells sorted from blood. The sample's subset: CD45RA+ positively selected. This TCR derives from a man under 40 in good health.

CDR3: CASSLYLGSNYEQYF. CDR3 sequence (DNA): TGTGCCAGTAGTCTATACCTCGGTTCCAATTACGAGCAGTACTTC. The chain employs TRBV19 and TRBJ2-7; no clear D gene. Trimming stripped 5 bases from V and 4 bases from J, with 18 bases between. CDR1 is LNHDA, CDR2 SQIVND, per germline (reference sequence). The CDR3 is made up of 15 amino acids.